This paragraph covers one T cell receptor (beta chain) sequence. This specimen comes from a study of blood T cell repertoires in COVID-19. Overall study context: Italy, Spain and the United States were the sources of the convalescent and acute COVID-19 samples. PBMCs, B-cell-depleted T cells, or T cells were the source of the cDNA or gDNA that made up the material.

Authors' data handling: Counts of nucleated cells, estimated from reference gene primer amplification, were obtained. Sequencing was performed with immunoSEQ multiplex PCR; in TCRdb, only in-frame clones are kept and a portion is missing. From that table come the V and J calls and clone size; the DNA was used to work out D and trimming. The sample holds 240,000 or so clones, 80% to 85% seen once. This CDR3 is built from 15 residues. Germline V CDR1 and CDR2: MGHDK, SYGVNS. The trim removed 3 bases at V and 2 bases at J, leaving 3 bases unmatched. This clonotype originated in a woman under 30 with acute or convalescent COVID-19. Sequencing used peripheral blood. The rearrangement links TRBV25-1 to TRBJ2-1; 8 bases fit TRBD2. The CDR3 reads CASSEAGGTYNEQFF. The CDR3 DNA reads as TGTGCCAGCAGTGAGGCGGGAGGAACCTACAATGAGCAGTTCTTC.